This T cell receptor (beta chain) was captured in a study of blood T cell repertoires in COVID-19 (dated by TCRdb to between 2020 and 2021). Regarding the complete study: The collaborator samples originated in the United States, Italy and Spain and spanned the acute and convalescent phases of COVID-19. The material from the prospective study consisted of cDNA or gDNA derived from T cells, B-cell-depleted T cells, or PBMCs. The dataset comprised deeply sampled blood TCRbeta repertoires from subjects exposed to, actively infected with, or recovered from COVID-19. The repertoires were released in a freely available public database meant as a resource for research on the immune response to SARS-CoV-2. Where available, HLA class I and class II types were taken from metadata supplied by the sample provider and were not determined by assay-based typing. Sample metadata almost always included a de-identified subject ID, COVID-19 status, age in years and sex. Samples came from the ongoing ImmuneRACE study (first 160 participants) plus 1,254 subjects from 6 global collaborators. What the authors observed across the whole study: The quantity of clinical and demographic metadata differed by source and by participant and was supplied without curation.

For this clone: Its antigen remains undetermined. No base qualities exist here, and no much larger clone lies one base off it.

After removal of 3 bases from V and 3 bases from J, the junction retains 2 bases not matched to a gene. Taken from cysteine to phenylalanine, the CDR3 has 15 residues. The sequence is cut down to CDR3 DNA, 45 bases in frame from base 1. Sequences KGHSH (CDR1) and LQKENI (CDR2) are obtained from the germline V gene. One collaborating source in Seattle enrolled patients while the patients were actively infected and followed the patients over time throughout the course of disease. Each collaborating institution followed its own protocols to collect whole blood in K2EDTA tubes. For TCRbeta analysis, collaborators shipped samples in one of three forms: frozen whole blood, isolated PBMCs, or DNA extracted from either of those sample types. TCRbeta CDR3 regions were amplified from genomic DNA using the immunoSEQ Assay, a bias-controlled multiplex PCR. The published analysis was carried out like this. The number of nucleated cells in each sample was estimated from the amplification of reference gene primers within the assay. Sequence reads were collapsed and filtered to measure the absolute abundance of every unique TCRbeta CDR3 rearrangement. Productive Simpson clonality was computed per sample as the square root of Simpson's diversity index over productive rearrangements. TCRdb holds this immuneACCESS table with in-frame rearrangements only. Some clones are missing; in checked studies, unresolved V genes explain under half, and the rest has no known cause. Clone size and the V and J calls come from that table; the DNA yielded D and trimming. The sample includes fewer than 200,000 clones, with about 90% observed a single time. In total, the top ten clones hold more than 4.5% of the sample.

Sequencing was carried out using peripheral blood. The receptor chain draws on TRBV18 and TRBJ1-5; 10 bases in between match TRBD1. This receptor was obtained from a man aged 30 to 39 with COVID-19, enrolled during active disease. CDR3 loop: CASSPGQGNNQPQHF. The nucleotide sequence is TGTGCCAGCTCACCGGGACAGGGGAACAATCAGCCCCAGCATTTT.